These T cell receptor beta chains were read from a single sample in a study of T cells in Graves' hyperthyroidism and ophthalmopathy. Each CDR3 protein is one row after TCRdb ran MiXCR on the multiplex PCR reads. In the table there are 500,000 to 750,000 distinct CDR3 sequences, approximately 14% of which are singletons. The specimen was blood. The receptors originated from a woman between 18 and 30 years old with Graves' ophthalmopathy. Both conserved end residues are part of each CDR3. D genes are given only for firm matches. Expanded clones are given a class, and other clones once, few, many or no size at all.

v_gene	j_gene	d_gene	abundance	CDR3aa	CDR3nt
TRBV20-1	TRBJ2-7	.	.	CSATDRFEQYF	TGCAGTGCTACCGACAGGTTCGAGCAGTACTTC
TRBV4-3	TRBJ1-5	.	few	CASSQDGQGSNQPQHF	TGCGCCAGCAGCCAAGATGGGCAGGGGAGCAATCAGCCCCAGCATTTT
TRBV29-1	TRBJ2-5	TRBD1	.	CSVDLGRGQIHQETQYF	TGCAGCGTTGATTTGGGCAGGGGGCAAATACACCAAGAGACCCAGTACTTC
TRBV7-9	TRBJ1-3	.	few	CASSLQGVSGNTIYF	TGTGCCAGCTCTTTACAGGGAGTCTCTGGAAACACCATATATTTT
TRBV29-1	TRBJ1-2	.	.	CSVAPQGDYGYTF	TGCAGCGTTGCCCCTCAGGGAGACTATGGCTACACCTTC
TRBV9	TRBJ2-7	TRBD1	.	CASSKGAVYEQYF	TGTGCCAGCAGCAAGGGGGCTGTGTACGAGCAGTACTTC
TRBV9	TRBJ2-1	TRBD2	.	CASSGTGTSASGQFF	TGTGCCAGCAGCGGTACCGGGACTAGCGCCTCTGGGCAGTTCTTC
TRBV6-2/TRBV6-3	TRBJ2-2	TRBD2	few	CASSDGTSGNSNTGELFF	TGTGCCAGCAGCGACGGGACTAGCGGGAACTCGAACACCGGGGAGCTGTTTTTT
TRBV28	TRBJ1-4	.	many	CASSLQVLNNEKLFF	TGTGCCAGCAGTCTACAGGTCCTGAATAATGAAAAACTGTTTTTT
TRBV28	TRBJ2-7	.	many	CASSLIAAHEQYF	TGTGCCAGCAGTCTAATCGCGGCCCACGAGCAGTACTTC
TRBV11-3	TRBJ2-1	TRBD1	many	CASSLDPRQGAGEQFF	TGTGCCAGCAGCTTAGACCCTAGACAGGGGGCAGGGGAGCAGTTCTTC
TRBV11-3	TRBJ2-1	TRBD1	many	CASNRDRDNEQFF	TGTGCCAGCAACCGGGACAGGGACAATGAGCAGTTCTTC
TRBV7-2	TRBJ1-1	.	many	CASSTQDGTEAFF	TGTGCCAGCAGTACTCAGGATGGCACTGAAGCTTTCTTT
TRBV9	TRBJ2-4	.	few	CASSVETRYLAKNIQYF	TGTGCCAGCAGCGTAGAGACTCGATACCTAGCCAAAAACATTCAGTACTTC
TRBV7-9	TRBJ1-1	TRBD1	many	CASSYRTGDTEAFF	TGTGCCAGCAGCTATCGGACAGGGGACACTGAAGCTTTCTTT
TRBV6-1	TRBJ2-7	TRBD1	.	CASSPSGTGGNEQYF	TGTGCCAGCAGTCCCTCCGGGACAGGGGGGAACGAGCAGTACTTC
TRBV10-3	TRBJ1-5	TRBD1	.	CAISAQGGAQPQHF	TGTGCCATCAGCGCTCAGGGGGGGGCTCAGCCCCAGCATTTT
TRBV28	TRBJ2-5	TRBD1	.	CASLTGGGETQYF	TGTGCCAGTCTAACAGGGGGCGGGGAGACCCAGTACTTC